The 2 T cell receptor beta chains below were found in one sample sequenced in a study of blood T cell repertoires in COVID-19. Assay: immunoSEQ multiplex PCR; the TCRdb copy retains only in-frame clones and omits some. This table holds about 87,000 clones, around 85% found once. Sequences were obtained from peripheral blood. The receptors here all came from a woman older than 75 with COVID-19, enrolled during active disease.

This clone has just a few counts. The rearrangement uses TRBV6-5 and TRBJ1-6; 7 bases agree with TRBD1. The V segment lost 6 bases and the J segment 7 bases; nucleotides outside the gene matches: 6. CDR3 length: 14 residues. Germline CDR1 is MNHEY and CDR2 is SVGAGI. The CDR3 protein is CASRTTGTNSPLHF. CDR3 nucleotide sequence: TGTGCCAGCAGAACGACAGGGACCAATTCACCCCTCCACTTT.

The chain uses TRBV19 and TRBJ1-5; D may be TRBD1 (5 bases). CDR1 is LNHDA and CDR2 is SQIVND in the germline V gene (reference sequence). This CDR3 region has 15 residues. V was trimmed by 3 bases and J by 10 bases, leaving 19 bases between them. The CDR3 region is CASSIIVQANFPQHF. The CDR3 nucleotides read TGTGCCAGTAGTATTATAGTACAGGCCAACTTCCCCCAGCATTTT.